The next 16 T cell receptor beta chains were all read from a single sample in a study of blood T cell repertoires in COVID-19 (dated by TCRdb to the early 2020s). Library preparation employed the immunoSEQ multiplex PCR assay. TCRdb stores this immuneACCESS table with in-frame sequences only. Part of the clones is absent; in the studies checked, under half of the shortfall reflects unresolved V genes, and no reason is known for the rest. Counted in this sample were approximately 85,000 clones; approximately 90% of them appeared once. The ten largest clonotypes hold 25% to 30% of the sample. Sequencing was done on a sample of peripheral blood. Receptors originate from a man in his fifties or sixties with active or convalescent COVID-19.

The chain uses TRBV6-5 and TRBJ2-2, with D hard to call. Germline V CDR1 and CDR2: MNHEY, SVGAGI. The CDR3 is 14 amino acids. V was trimmed by 4 bases and J by 1 base, leaving 7 bases between them. CDR3 in DNA: TGTGCCAGCAGTTCACACAGGAACACCGGGGAGCTGTTTTTT. Translating it yields CASSSHRNTGELFF.

The chain joins TRBV12-5 to TRBJ2-3, with 13 bases matching TRBD2. CDR1 is LGHNT and CDR2 is FRNRAP in the germline V gene. Trimming cost V 6 bases and J 5 bases; bases outside gene matches: 5. The CDR3 is 15 residues long. As DNA, the CDR3 is TGTGCTAGTGGAACTAGCGGGGGGGTTCAAGATACGCAGTATTTT. Residues: CASGTSGGVQDTQYF.

The V and J genes are TRBV30 and TRBJ2-3; the match to TRBD1 covers 7 bases. Trimming took 0 bases from V and 2 from J; bases not matched to a gene: 11. The germline CDR1 and CDR2 sequences are GTSNPN and SVGIG (reference sequence). The CDR3 runs to 17 residues. The CDR3 loop reads CAWSVGQYSADTDTQYF. CDR3 DNA: TGTGCCTGGAGTGTGGGACAGTACTCTGCTGACACAGATACGCAGTATTTT.

This sequence joins TRBV6-1 and TRBJ1-1; tentative D call: TRBD1 (5 bases). Germline values: CDR1 MNHNS, CDR2 SASEGT. V lost 1 base, J lost 1 base, and 10 bases lay in between. CDR3 length equals 15 residues. CDR3 in DNA: TGTGCCAGCAGTGAAGGGGGCTGGGAGAACACTGAAGCTTTCTTT. Residues: CASSEGGWENTEAFF.

The J gene is TRBJ2-5, the V gene TRBV7-9; TRBD2 agrees at 8 bases. With 5 bases clipped from V and 5 bases from J, the junction kept 1 base outside the gene matches. The CDR3 length is 12 residues. Germline assignment: CDR1 SEHNR and CDR2 FQNEAQ (reference sequence). DNA for the CDR3: TGTGCCAGCAGCCCTAGCGGGGAGACCCAGTACTTC. Residues: CASSPSGETQYF.

V is TRBV6-1 and J is TRBJ1-1; TRBD1 might be the D (5 bases). Germline assignment: CDR1 MNHNS and CDR2 SASEGT. The V end lost 0 bases, the J end lost 5 bases, and 22 bases lay between the germline ends. This CDR3 contains 18 residues. This CDR3 reads CASSEALWHAGPGTEAFF. Written as DNA, the CDR3 is TGTGCCAGCAGTGAAGCGCTTTGGCACGCGGGGCCAGGAACTGAAGCTTTCTTT.

This chain connects TRBV19 to TRBJ1-2; weak D call: TRBD1 (5 bases). V lost 3 bases and J 3 bases, leaving 14 bases between the germline ends. This CDR3 is 15 amino acids long. The germline V gene has CDR1 LNHDA and CDR2 SQIVND (reference sequence). CDR3 sequence reads: CASSMLQGGHYGYTF. The CDR3 bases are TGTGCCAGTAGTATGCTCCAGGGAGGGCACTATGGCTACACCTTC.

V is TRBV18 and J is TRBJ2-1; TRBD2 matches at 9 bases. CDR3 length: 19 residues. Unmatched junction bases numbered 20, after V lost 2 bases and J lost 9 bases. In germline, CDR1 is KGHSH, CDR2 LQKENI. The CDR3 coding sequence is TGTGCCAGCTCACCAATGCGTCTAGCGGGAACCACCCCGGAGGCTGAGCAGTTCTTC. Translation gives CASSPMRLAGTTPEAEQFF.

CDR3 sequence reads: CASSYQTTGGNYGYTF. The CDR3 nucleotides are TGTGCCAGCAGTTACCAAACGACAGGGGGCAACTATGGCTACACCTTC. The rearrangement joins TRBV6-5 to TRBJ1-2, with TRBD1 matching over 10 bases. This CDR3 comprises 16 residues. J was trimmed by 2 bases and V by 2 bases; bases with no gene match: 5. Germline V gives CDR1 MNHEY, CDR2 SVGAGI.

The V call is TRBV28, the J call TRBJ2-7, with D unresolved. Germline CDR1 reads MDHEN; CDR2 reads SYDVKM. The CDR3 loop spans 14 amino acids. The germline V and J ends were trimmed by 6 bases and 2 bases, with 14 bases remaining between them. The CDR3 DNA reads as TGTGCCAGCAGACCGAACAGCCTACCCTACGAGCAGTACTTC. It specifies CASRPNSLPYEQYF.

The chain links TRBV7-8 to TRBJ2-1; 10 nucleotides line up with TRBD2. CDR3 size: 16 residues. Germline trimming cut 5 bases from V and 5 bases from J; bases unmatched to any gene: 9. Germline lookup yields CDR1 SGHVS and CDR2 FQNEAQ. CDR3 bases: TGTGCCAGCAGCAAGGGGGTAGCGGGGGGCCACAATGAGCAGTTCTTC. Amino acid sequence: CASSKGVAGGHNEQFF.

This chain connects TRBV2 to TRBJ1-2, with D perhaps TRBD1 (6 bases). The V end was cut by 9 bases, the J end by 8 bases, with 16 bases between. Germline CDR1 reads SNHLY; CDR2 reads FYNNEI. The CDR3 is 12 residues long. CDR3 bases: TGTGCCAGACAGAGCGCAGGGGACGGCTACACCTTC. Translating gives CARQSAGDGYTF. The variable domain in full, with the rest retrieved from reference TRBV2 and TRBJ1-2, is EPEVTQTPSHQVTQMGQEVILRCVPISNHLYFYWYRQILGQKVEFLVSFYNNEISEKSEIFDDQFSVERPDGSNFTLKIRSTKLEDSAMYFCARQSAGDGYTFGSGTRLTVV.

J is TRBJ1-5 and V is TRBV7-2; 9 bases match TRBD1. CDR3 length: 16 amino acids. The germline gives CDR1 SGHTA, CDR2 FQGNSA. J gave up 5 bases and V 5 bases, and 10 bases lay outside the gene matches. The CDR3 nucleotides are TGTGCCAGCAGCAAGCAGACCGGGACAGGGCATCAGCCCCAGCATTTT. This encodes CASSKQTGTGHQPQHF.

CDR3 sequence (DNA): TGTGCCAGCAGTTTGCAGGGGCACTATGGCTACACCTTC. This translates into CASSLQGHYGYTF. This chain links TRBV28 with TRBJ1-2, with D possibly being TRBD1 (6 bases). The CDR3 covers 13 residues. Germline CDR1 reads MDHEN; CDR2 reads SYDVKM. Trimming shortened V by 3 bases and J by 3 bases, and 8 bases separated the two germline ends.

This clone was recorded a few times. The CDR3 loop reads CASSLLAGGYYEQYF. The CDR3 DNA sequence: TGTGCCAGCAGCTTGCTCGCGGGAGGCTACTACGAGCAGTACTTC. V gene TRBV5-6 combines with J gene TRBJ2-7, with 8 nucleotides matching TRBD2. Germline V CDR1 and CDR2: SGHDT, YYEEEE. CDR3 length equals 15 residues. V shed 1 base, J shed 3 bases, and the junction held 6 bases outside the gene matches.

V is TRBV3-1 (or the pseudogene TRBV3-2) and J is TRBJ1-4; D may be TRBD1 (5 bases). The V gene's germline CDR1 is LGHDT and CDR2 YNNKEL (reference sequence). Trimming pared 4 bases from V and 6 bases from J, leaving 18 bases between. The CDR3 loop spans 16 amino acids. CDR3 protein: CASSPDRGARDEKLFF. CDR3 DNA sequence: TGTGCCAGCAGCCCCGACCGTGGGGCCCGGGATGAAAAACTGTTTTTT.